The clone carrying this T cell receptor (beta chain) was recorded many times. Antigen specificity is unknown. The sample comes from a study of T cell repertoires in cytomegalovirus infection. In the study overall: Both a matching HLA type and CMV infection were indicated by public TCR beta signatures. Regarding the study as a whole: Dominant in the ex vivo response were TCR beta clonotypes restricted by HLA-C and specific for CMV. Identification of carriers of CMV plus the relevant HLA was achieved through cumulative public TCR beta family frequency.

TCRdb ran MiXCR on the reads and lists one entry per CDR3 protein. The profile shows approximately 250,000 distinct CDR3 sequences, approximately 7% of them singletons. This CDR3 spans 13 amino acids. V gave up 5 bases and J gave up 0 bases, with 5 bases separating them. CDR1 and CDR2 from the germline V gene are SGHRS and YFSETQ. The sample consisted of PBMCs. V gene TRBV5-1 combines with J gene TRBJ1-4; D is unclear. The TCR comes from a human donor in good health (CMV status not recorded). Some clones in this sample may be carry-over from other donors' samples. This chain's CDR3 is CASRPATNEKLFF. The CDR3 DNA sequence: TGCGCCAGCAGACCAGCAACTAATGAAAAACTGTTTTTT.